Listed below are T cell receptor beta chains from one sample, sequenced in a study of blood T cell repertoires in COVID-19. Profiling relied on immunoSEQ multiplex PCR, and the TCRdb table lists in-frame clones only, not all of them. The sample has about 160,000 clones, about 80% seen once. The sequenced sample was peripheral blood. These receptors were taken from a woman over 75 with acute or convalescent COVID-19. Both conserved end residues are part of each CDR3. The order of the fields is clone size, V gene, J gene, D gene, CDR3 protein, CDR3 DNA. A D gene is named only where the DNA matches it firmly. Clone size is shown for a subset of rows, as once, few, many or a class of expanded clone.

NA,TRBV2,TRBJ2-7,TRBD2,CASSERFSGRDEQYF,TGTGCCAGCAGTGAAAGGTTTAGCGGGAGAGACGAGCAGTACTTC
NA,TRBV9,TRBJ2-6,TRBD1,CASSVGQGIGAGANVLTF,TGTGCCAGCAGCGTAGGACAGGGTATAGGGGCCGGGGCCAACGTCCTGACTTTC
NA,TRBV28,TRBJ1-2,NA,CASSLARVSGYTF,TGTGCCAGCAGTTTAGCCAGGGTGAGTGGCTACACCTTC
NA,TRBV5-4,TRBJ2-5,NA,CASSSDGPGSETQYF,TGTGCCAGCAGCTCGGACGGACCGGGATCGGAGACCCAGTACTTC
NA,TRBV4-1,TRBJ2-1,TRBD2,CASSPPGGREAENEQFF,TGCGCCAGCAGCCCCCCCGGGGGGCGGGAGGCGGAAAATGAGCAGTTCTTC
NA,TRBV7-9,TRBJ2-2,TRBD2,CASSPQRGGPGELFF,TGTGCCAGCAGCCCCCAGCGGGGGGGTCCCGGGGAGCTGTTTTTT
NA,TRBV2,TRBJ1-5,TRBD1,CASTTGGGQPQHF,TGTGCCAGCACCACAGGGGGTGGTCAGCCCCAGCATTTT
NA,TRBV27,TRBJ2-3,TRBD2,CASSLSVASGRTDTQYF,TGTGCCAGCAGTTTATCGGTGGCTAGCGGGAGGACAGATACGCAGTATTTT
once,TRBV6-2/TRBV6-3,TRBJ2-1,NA,CASSYSLGLNYNEQFF,TGTGCCAGCAGTTACTCGCTAGGACTAAACTACAATGAGCAGTTCTTC
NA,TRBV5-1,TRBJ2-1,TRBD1,CASSSPTGYNEQFF,TGCGCCAGCAGCTCACCGACAGGGTACAATGAGCAGTTCTTC
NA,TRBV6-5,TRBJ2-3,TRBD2,CAGSRLAGGTDTQYF,TGTGCCGGATCCCGACTAGCGGGAGGCACAGATACGCAGTATTTT
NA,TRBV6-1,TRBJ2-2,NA,CASSGPWGQRTGELFF,TGTGCCAGCAGTGGCCCCTGGGGCCAAAGAACCGGGGAGCTGTTTTTT
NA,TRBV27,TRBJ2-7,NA,CASSLNLYGSYEQYF,TGTGCCAGCAGTTTAAACTTATACGGGTCCTACGAGCAGTACTTC
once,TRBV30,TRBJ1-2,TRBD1,CAWRGDRGVGYGYTF,TGTGCCTGGAGAGGGGACAGGGGTGTTGGCTATGGCTACACCTTC
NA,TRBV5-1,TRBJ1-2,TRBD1,CASSRDRVEGYTF,TGCGCCAGCAGCCGGGACAGGGTAGAGGGCTACACCTTC
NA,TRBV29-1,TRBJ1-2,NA,CSVGWGAGEAYTF,TGCAGCGTTGGATGGGGCGCCGGGGAGGCGTACACCTTC
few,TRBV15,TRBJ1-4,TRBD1,CATSRARGTGGEKLFF,TGTGCCACCAGCAGAGCTCGGGGAACAGGGGGAGAAAAACTGTTTTTT
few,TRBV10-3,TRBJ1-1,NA,CAIATNTEAFF,TGTGCCATCGCTACCAACACTGAAGCTTTCTTT
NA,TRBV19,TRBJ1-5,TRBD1,CASSTRTGWQPQHF,TGTGCCAGTAGTACCCGGACAGGGTGGCAGCCCCAGCATTTT
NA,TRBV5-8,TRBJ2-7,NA,CASSLTPGTRAYEQYF,TGTGCCAGCAGCTTGACCCCGGGGACACGCGCCTACGAGCAGTACTTC